This T cell receptor beta chain stems from a study of cytomegalovirus exposure and HLA in healthy donors (dated by TCRdb to 2016 to 2017). About the investigation overall: According to a later analysis, the 120 or so validation repertoires were produced on the same platform as the 600 to 850 repertoires of the first cohort. In addition to the first cohort of several hundred subjects, a separate validation cohort of over 90 different subjects was used. The study aimed to test whether signatures of past pathogen exposure could be identified by cataloging public T cell receptors. To predict cytomegalovirus infection status, the study combined high-throughput TCR immunosequencing, statistical association of individual TCRs with disease status, and machine learning.

Library preparation was by the immunoSEQ multiplex PCR assay. As for the authors' bioinformatics: A statistical classification framework was built to diagnose cytomegalovirus status from the catalog of TCR beta chain sequences. In TCRdb, the immuneACCESS table is reduced to in-frame sequences with V and J assigned. These tables do not hold every clone; where another copy was compared, an unresolved V gene accounts for under half, and the others remain unexplained. V, J and clone size are taken as reported in that table, and D and trimming were inferred from the DNA itself. The sample data list over 200,000 clones, and about 91% of these were observed just once. Roughly 3% of the sample lies in the top ten. This clone was recorded only once. It has no known antigen specificity. No base quality information exists; no much larger clone differs at one position. The CDR3 runs 11 residues from the cysteine to the phenylalanine. Only the CDR3 region is kept as DNA, spanning 33 bases read in frame from base 1. V is reduced by 3 bases and J by 3 bases, leaving a spacing of 4 bases between them. CDR1 and CDR2 were assigned from the germline V gene as SQVTM and ANQGSEA.

Paper-wide results and their limitations: All 120 or so repertoires were used to score co-occurrence in the validation cohort in a later analysis, because that analysis had no HLA typing for the cohort. In vitro tests confirmed that three of the cytomegalovirus-associated TCR beta chains recognize cytomegalovirus antigens. The classifier was reported to diagnose cytomegalovirus status with high specificity and sensitivity in both the original and validation cohorts. Most TCR sequences were seen in very few donors, while some public TCRs were found in many individuals. The authors suggested that the approach could potentially be generalized to other disease states and immunological phenotypes. A total of 150 or so TCR beta chains were listed by the study as associated with cytomegalovirus. A later analysis found that TCRs clustered in the first cohort also tended to co-occur in the roughly 110 validation repertoires, with 90% to 95% of cluster scores above 0.

Separate from the approximately 670-subject first cohort, the validation cohort of 95 to 150 subjects was the group to which the donors belonged. Source material: PBMCs. This receptor chain uses TRBV29-1 and TRBJ2-3; no D gene is confidently identified. This receptor was identified in a woman younger than 35 in good health and CMV-seronegative. In nucleotides, the sequence is TGCAGCGTTGACTTTACAGATACGCAGTATTTT. Its amino acids are CSVDFTDTQYF.